A single sample gave rise to the 13 T cell receptor beta chains below, sequenced in a study of shared clonotypes between healthy human individuals. TCRdb's copy holds only in-frame clones and misses some; the assay was immunoSEQ multiplex PCR. The sample lists fewer than 130,000 clones; less than 80% were seen once. The material sequenced was memory CD8+ T cells sorted from blood. The subset was: CD45RO+ cells pooled with CCR7-negative TemRA cells. The receptors originated from a woman younger than 45 in good health.

This clone was recorded a few times. The chain employs TRBV6-4 and TRBJ2-2; TRBD1 agrees at 10 bases. Trimming at V came to 9 bases and at J to 3 bases, leaving 4 bases not matched to a gene. Germline lookup yields CDR1 MRHNA and CDR2 SNTAGT. This CDR3 is 14 amino acids long. The CDR3 sequence is CASGTGEDTGELFF. The CDR3 DNA sequence: TGTGCCAGTGGGACAGGGGAAGACACCGGGGAGCTGTTTTTT.

This clone was observed many times. This sequence joins TRBV4-2 and TRBJ1-1; D is possibly TRBD1 (5 bases). CDR3 size: 16 residues. Germline CDR1 is LGHNA and CDR2 is YNFKEQ. The V gene lost 5 bases and the J gene lost 6 bases, with 22 bases spanning the gap. The CDR3 DNA follows: TGTGCCAGCAGCTTCGTCCTGGGGGAGGGCATCTCTGAAGCTTTCTTT. Encoded protein: CASSFVLGEGISEAFF.

This clone was seen a few times. The V and J genes are TRBV11-2 and TRBJ2-7; TRBD1 aligns across 7 bases. CDR3 size: 15 residues. V trimming: 5 bases; J trimming: 1 base; junction bases outside the gene matches: 8. Germline CDR1 SGHAT, CDR2 FQNNGV. In DNA form, the CDR3 reads TGTGCCAGCAGCCCTACACAGGGGATTTCCTACGAGCAGTACTTC. This sequence encodes CASSPTQGISYEQYF. Using reference TRBV11-2 and TRBJ2-7 for the parts outside the CDR3, the full variable domain is EAGVAQSPRYKIIEKRQSVAFWCNPISGHATLYWYQQILGQGPKLLIQFQNNGVVDDSQLPKDRFSAERLKGVDSTLKIQPAKLEDSAVYLCASSPTQGISYEQYFGPGTRLTVT.

The chain joins TRBV5-4 to TRBJ1-1; D not certain. Germline V lookup: CDR1 SGHNT, CDR2 YYREEE (reference sequence). Trimming shortened V by 9 bases and J by 3 bases, and 9 bases separated the two germline ends. This CDR3 is 11 amino acids long. The CDR3 nucleotides are TGTGCCATCAAGAGGGACACTGAAGCTTTCTTT. Protein: CAIKRDTEAFF. Variable domain in full (rest from reference TRBV5-4 and TRBJ1-1): ETGVTQSPTHLIKTRGQQVTLRCSSQSGHNTVSWYQQALGQGPQFIFQYYREEENGRGNFPPRFSGLQFPNYSSELNVNALELDDSALYLCAIKRDTEAFFGQGTRLTVV.

V gene TRBV11-2 combines with J gene TRBJ2-2; tentatively, D is TRBD2 (6 bases). Per the germline V gene, CDR1 is SGHAT and CDR2 is FQNNGV. The CDR3 extends over 13 amino acids. V was shortened by 6 bases and J by 7 bases, with 12 bases between the two germline ends. CDR3 sequence (DNA): TGTGCCAGCAGTCTGGGGGGTAACGGGGAGCTGTTTTTT. Translation: CASSLGGNGELFF. The full variable domain, rest sourced from reference TRBV11-2 and TRBJ2-2, is EAGVAQSPRYKIIEKRQSVAFWCNPISGHATLYWYQQILGQGPKLLIQFQNNGVVDDSQLPKDRFSAERLKGVDSTLKIQPAKLEDSAVYLCASSLGGNGELFFGEGSRLTVL.

The rearrangement joins TRBV5-4 to TRBJ1-2, with 8 bases aligning to TRBD1. Germline CDR1 is SGHNT and CDR2 is YYREEE (reference sequence). V was pared by 0 bases and J by 2 bases, with 6 bases of the junction left unmatched. The CDR3 contains 16 residues. CDR3 in amino acids: CASSLEVTGENYGYTF. CDR3 in DNA: TGTGCCAGCAGCTTGGAGGTGACAGGGGAAAACTATGGCTACACCTTC.

Of note for this clone: Other nucleotide sequences from this sample produce the same CDR3. This chain connects TRBV28 to TRBJ2-1, with unresolved D. This CDR3 has 13 amino acids. CDR1 MDHEN and CDR2 SYDVKM come from the germline V gene. Trimming cost V 3 bases and J 4 bases, with 7 bases left between them. The CDR3 bases are TGTGCCAGCAGTTTGGGCAGGTACAATGAGCAGTTCTTC. It yields the protein CASSLGRYNEQFF.

This CDR3 is CASSRWRTGPDTQYF. CDR3 DNA sequence: TGCGCCAGCAGCCGTTGGAGGACGGGCCCAGATACGCAGTATTTT. The gene calls are TRBV5-1 and TRBJ2-3; D is possibly TRBD2 (5 bases). Germline assignment: CDR1 SGHRS and CDR2 YFSETQ. The CDR3 runs to 15 residues. The V end lost 4 bases, the J end lost 4 bases, and 16 bases lay between the germline ends.

The CDR3 sequence is CASSLSAARRSYNEQFF. The CDR3 coding sequence is TGTGCCAGCAGTTTATCGGCGGCCCGGAGGTCCTACAATGAGCAGTTCTTC. The genes are TRBV28 and TRBJ2-1; the D gene is possibly TRBD2 (5 bases). V was shortened by 1 base and J by 1 base, with 14 bases between the two germline ends. CDR3 size: 17 residues. Germline values: CDR1 MDHEN, CDR2 SYDVKM.

This chain uses TRBV7-3 with TRBJ1-5, with a possible D match to TRBD1 (5 bases). The CDR3 consists of 13 residues. Per the germline V gene, CDR1 is SGHTA and CDR2 is FQGTGA. Trimming stripped 8 bases from V and 3 bases from J, with 11 bases between. DNA of the CDR3: TGTGCCAGCGCCCAGGGTCCCAATCAGCCCCAGCATTTT. This translates into CASAQGPNQPQHF.

This clone was detected once. The chain carries TRBV5-1 and TRBJ2-7; D tentatively reads TRBD1 or TRBD2 (5 bases each). V was trimmed by 0 bases and J by 2 bases, leaving 18 bases between them. The CDR3 covers 17 residues. Germline CDR1 and CDR2: SGHRS and YFSETQ. The DNA for the CDR3 is TGCGCCAGCAGCTTGGTGACTTACGGGACCCCCACCTACGAGCAGTACTTC. Protein: CASSLVTYGTPTYEQYF.

The chain carries TRBV5-5 and TRBJ2-7; TRBD1 matches at 7 bases. With V trimmed by 4 bases and J by 2 bases, 9 bases remained unmatched. The CDR3 runs to 15 residues. Germline-derived CDR1 and CDR2 are SGHKS and YYEKEE (reference sequence). CDR3 loop: CASSPVTGDPYEQYF. In DNA, the CDR3 is TGTGCCAGCAGCCCGGTTACAGGGGATCCCTACGAGCAGTACTTC.

Turning to this clone: A much larger clone lies one base from this, so it may be a read error. The gene calls are TRBV7-9 and TRBJ2-5; 7 positions match TRBD2. The germline V gene encodes CDR1 SEHNR and CDR2 FQNEAQ (reference sequence). Losses at the gene ends were 3 bases for V and 9 bases for J; bases not matched to a gene: 13. There are 15 residues in the CDR3. DNA of the CDR3: TGTGCCAGCAGCTTTGGGGGAGGGCCGATGGAGGCCCAGTACTTC. Translation: CASSFGGGPMEAQYF.